The sequence of this TCR beta chain was determined in a study of blood T cell repertoires in COVID-19. The table came from immunoSEQ multiplex PCR; TCRdb's copy has only in-frame clones and leaves some out. The table has over 45,000 clones, 75% to 85% seen once. The sequenced sample was peripheral blood. The source is a human donor in a cohort sampled during active COVID-19.

The CDR3 sequence: CASSETGNYGYTF. The CDR3 nucleotides read TGCGCCAGCAGCGAGACAGGGAACTATGGCTACACCTTC. The rearrangement uses TRBV5-1 and TRBJ1-2; 7 bases match TRBD1. CDR1 is SGHRS and CDR2 is YFSETQ in the germline V gene. This CDR3 has 13 residues. V lost 4 bases, J lost 2 bases, and 2 bases stayed unmatched.